The 19 T cell receptor beta chains below were found in one sample sequenced in a study of T cells in Graves' hyperthyroidism and ophthalmopathy. The TCR beta CDR3 regions underwent amplification using RNA transcripts as the source. The study used the HTBI primer set for a first-round RT-PCR of the TCR CDR3. TCRdb fed the multiplex PCR reads into MiXCR, producing one record per CDR3 protein. In the table there are fewer than 750,000 distinct CDR3 sequences, roughly 50% of which are singletons. Material for sequencing was peripheral blood or thyroid tissue (not recorded which). Source of these receptors: a young woman with Graves' hyperthyroidism.

V and J are TRBV10-3 and TRBJ1-2; a weak D match, TRBD1 (6 bases). This CDR3 region has 13 residues. Germline lookup yields CDR1 ENHRY and CDR2 SYGVKD. V was cut by 6 bases and J by 4 bases, with 12 bases left in between. The CDR3: CAISQQGSYGYTF. In nucleotides, the CDR3 is TGTGCCATCAGCCAACAGGGCAGCTATGGCTACACCTTC.

This clonotype was recorded many times. The rearrangement joins TRBV7-9 to TRBJ2-5, with 8 bases fitting TRBD1. With V trimmed by 2 bases and J by 5 bases, 19 bases remained unmatched. This CDR3 comprises 19 residues. CDR1 SEHNR and CDR2 FQNEAQ come from the germline V gene (reference sequence). The CDR3 DNA follows: TGTGCCAGCAGCTTAAATAACCTGACAGGGGCGCGAAGAAGTGAGACCCAGTACTTC. The encoded protein is CASSLNNLTGARRSETQYF.

The chain has TRBV7-8 and TRBJ2-7; 7 bases align to TRBD2. The CDR3 is 13 amino acids. Germline trimming cut 5 bases from V and 6 bases from J; bases unmatched to any gene: 7. Per the germline V gene, CDR1 is SGHVS and CDR2 is FQNEAQ. The CDR3 DNA follows: TGTGCCAGCAGCATCCGGGACTACTGCGAGCAGTACTTC. Protein: CASSIRDYCEQYF. The whole variable domain, remainder taken from reference TRBV7-8 and TRBJ2-7, is GAGVSQSPRYKVAKRGQDVALRCDPISGHVSLFWYQQALGQGPEFLTYFQNEAQLDKSGLPSDRFFAERPEGSVSTLKIQRTQQEDSAVYLCASSIRDYCEQYFGPGTRLTVT.

This clonotype has a count of ten or more. V gene TRBV29-1 combines with J gene TRBJ1-1, with D maybe TRBD1 (6 bases). Germline lookup yields CDR1 SQVTM and CDR2 ANQGSEA. V was clipped by 4 bases and J by 7 bases, with 7 bases between them. The CDR3 consists of 10 residues. Here the CDR3 reads CSVVQGEAFF. The CDR3 bases are TGCAGCGTTGTACAGGGTGAAGCTTTCTTT.

The V call is TRBV29-1, the J call TRBJ1-2; 8 positions match TRBD1. The CDR3 has 14 amino acids. V gave up 4 bases and J gave up 2 bases; unmatched junction bases: 6. CDR1 and CDR2 (germline): SQVTM, ANQGSEA. CDR3 sequence (DNA): TGCAGCGTTGCACCCAGGACAGGGAACTATGGCTACACCTTC. Encoded protein: CSVAPRTGNYGYTF.

About this clonotype: The CDR3 does not close with the conserved phenylalanine or tryptophan, likely indicating a read error. The chain recombines TRBV6-2 or TRBV6-3 with TRBJ2-5; the match to TRBD2 covers 9 bases. The V and J ends lost 4 bases and 6 bases, in that order; junction bases with no gene match: 12. CDR3 size: 16 residues. Germline values: CDR1 MNHEY, CDR2 SVGEGT. The chain's CDR3 is CASSSVTSGPRKTQYL. CDR3 bases: TGTGCCAGCAGTTCCGTCACTAGCGGGCCAAGGAAGACCCAGTACCTC.

The chain recombines TRBV7-2 with TRBJ2-7; D remains ambiguous. CDR1 is SGHTA and CDR2 is FQGNSA in the germline V gene. The CDR3 has 13 residues. Between the trimmed V and J ends, which lost 1 base and 7 bases, there was a span of 11 bases. The CDR3 bases are TGTGCCAGCAGCTTAGGCCCAGACAATGAGCAGTACTTC. Its protein product is CASSLGPDNEQYF.

This clonotype was counted at least ten times. The J gene is TRBJ2-5, the V gene TRBV12-3 or TRBV12-4; 9 bases are a match to TRBD2. J was trimmed by 5 bases and V by 6 bases; bases with no gene match: 13. There are 16 residues in the CDR3. CDR3 amino acids: CASSRPGIAGVETQYF. CDR3 in DNA: TGTGCCAGCAGCCGCCCCGGGATAGCGGGAGTTGAGACCCAGTACTTC.

This clonotype was detected many times. The V call is TRBV20-1, the J call TRBJ2-7, with D possibly matching TRBD2 (6 bases). The CDR3 consists of 14 residues. Germline lookup yields CDR1 DFQATT and CDR2 SNEGSKA (reference sequence). Trimming removed 3 bases at V and 3 bases at J, with 15 bases between. CDR3 sequence: CSASWAGRGYEQYF. The CDR3 DNA reads as TGCAGTGCTAGTTGGGCGGGACGGGGCTACGAGCAGTACTTC.

This clonotype appeared many times. The chain is built from TRBV7-9 and TRBJ1-2; D is unresolved. V shed 0 bases and J shed 7 bases, with 9 bases lying between them. The CDR3 extends over 13 amino acids. CDR1 is SEHNR, CDR2 FQNEAQ, per germline (reference sequence). The CDR3 is CASSLAGLGGYTF. The CDR3 DNA follows: TGTGCCAGCAGCTTAGCGGGCCTGGGTGGCTACACCTTC.

As concerns this clonotype: Since the CDR3 does not end with the conserved phenylalanine or tryptophan, this likely comes from a read error. Because the CDR3's place on the DNA is in doubt, the DNA is left out and the CDR3 is given as listed by TCRdb. V usage is TRBV14 and J usage is TRBJ1-4. The CDR3 spans 10 amino acids, including both terminal residues. Germline CDR1 and CDR2: SGHDN and FVKESK. CDR3 sequence: CASSQDRRDY.

This clonotype was counted a few times. V is TRBV11-3 and J is TRBJ2-5; D gene uncertain. CDR1 SGHNT and CDR2 YENEEA come from the germline V gene. Trimming pared 5 bases from V and 1 base from J, leaving 17 bases between. The CDR3 covers 16 residues. The CDR3 sequence: CASSRTERRFQETQYF. CDR3 bases: TGTGCCAGCAGCCGGACCGAGCGACGCTTCCAAGAGACCCAGTACTTC.

The CDR3 is CATSRDRRTNEKLFF. Here the CDR3 DNA reads TGTGCCACCAGCAGAGATCGACGTACTAATGAAAAACTGTTTTTT. The chain employs TRBV15 and TRBJ1-4, with unresolved D. V lost 0 bases to trimming and J lost 2 bases, with 7 bases between them. This CDR3 spans 15 amino acids. Germline V lookup: CDR1 LNHNV, CDR2 YYDKDF (reference sequence).

This clonotype was observed at least ten times. V and J are TRBV6-6 and TRBJ1-6; D gene uncertain. Trimming stripped 5 bases from V and 6 bases from J, with 14 bases between. Germline CDR1 MNHNY, CDR2 SVGAGI (reference sequence). There are 15 residues in the CDR3. CDR3 sequence (DNA): TGTGCCAGCAGTCCGGGCCTGCTTGGTAATTCACCCCTCCACTTT. This codes for CASSPGLLGNSPLHF.

The chain carries TRBV20-1 and TRBJ2-7; 10 bases agree with TRBD1. CDR3 length: 13 residues. Germline values: CDR1 DFQATT, CDR2 SNEGSKA (reference sequence). V dropped 5 bases and J dropped 4; count of bases not matched to a gene: 5. CDR3 protein: CSAPRQGAYEQYF. The CDR3 DNA sequence: TGCAGTGCTCCCCGACAGGGGGCTTACGAGCAGTACTTC.

J is TRBJ2-1 and V is TRBV9; no reliable D call. Germline V gene sequence: CDR1 SGDLS, CDR2 YYNGEE. The CDR3 contains 13 residues. Trimming removed 6 bases from V and 4 bases from J, with 11 bases in between. CDR3: CASNTAGYNEQFF. As DNA, the CDR3 is TGTGCCAGCAATACGGCTGGATACAATGAGCAGTTCTTC.

Comment on this clonotype: Just one base apart from a much larger clone, this may be a read error. V and J are TRBV27 and TRBJ1-2; TRBD1 aligns across 7 bases. Germline loops: CDR1 MNHEY, CDR2 SMNVEV (reference sequence). This CDR3 comprises 12 residues. The CDR3 loop reads CASRDLKGGYAF. The CDR3 DNA follows: TGTGCCAGCCGGGACCTAAAAGGGGGCTACGCCTTC.

The chain couples TRBV6-1 to TRBJ1-6, with D hard to call. Trimming stripped 7 bases from V and 6 bases from J, with 13 bases between. Germline CDR1 reads MNHNS; CDR2 reads SASEGT. This CDR3 region has 14 residues. The CDR3 loop is CASTDRGTNSPLHF. The CDR3 DNA follows: TGTGCCAGCACCGACCGGGGAACTAATTCACCCCTCCACTTT.

This clonotype occurred many times. This chain links TRBV4-1 with TRBJ1-4, with D possibly TRBD1 on 5 matching bases. Germline CDR1 reads MGHRA; CDR2 reads YSYEKL. V lost 2 bases to trimming and J lost 0 bases, with 13 bases between them. The CDR3 is 17 residues long. The CDR3 nucleotides read TGCGCCAGCAGCCAATGGGGCCAGAAAGCAACTAATGAAAAACTGTTTTTT. Its translation is CASSQWGQKATNEKLFF.